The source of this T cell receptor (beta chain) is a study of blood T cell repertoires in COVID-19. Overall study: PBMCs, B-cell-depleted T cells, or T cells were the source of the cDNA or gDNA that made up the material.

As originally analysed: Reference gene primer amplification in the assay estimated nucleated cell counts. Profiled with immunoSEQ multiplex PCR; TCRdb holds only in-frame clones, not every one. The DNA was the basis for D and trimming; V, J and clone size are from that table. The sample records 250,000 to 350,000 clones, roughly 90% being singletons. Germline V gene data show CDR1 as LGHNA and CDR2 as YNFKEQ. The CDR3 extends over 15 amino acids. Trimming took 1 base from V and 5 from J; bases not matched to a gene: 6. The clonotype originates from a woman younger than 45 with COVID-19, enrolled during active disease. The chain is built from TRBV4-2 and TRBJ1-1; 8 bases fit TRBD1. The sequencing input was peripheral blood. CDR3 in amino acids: CASSQGAGGGTEAFF. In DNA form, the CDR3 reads TGTGCCAGCAGCCAAGGGGCAGGGGGCGGGACTGAAGCTTTCTTT.